This T cell receptor (beta chain) was documented in a study of cytomegalovirus exposure and HLA in healthy donors. Study-wide findings and caveats: Earlier results showed most TCR beta V segments being productive about 87% or about 30% of the time. A later analysis, which compared TCR beta chains of equal frequency, found the HLA-associated ones more clonally expanded.

Trimming removed 8 bases from V and 3 bases from J, with 9 bases in between. Germline CDR1 SEHNR, CDR2 FQNEAQ (reference sequence). The CDR3 length is 12 residues. Notes on this clone: Its cognate antigen is unknown.

PCR was performed using 60 Vbeta and 13 Jbeta primers. Sequenced by immunoSEQ multiplex PCR; TCRdb stores in-frame clones only, minus some. This sample yields around 190,000 clones, of which 65% to 90% are seen a single time; approximately 0.31% belongs to the top ten. The receptor was derived from a woman aged 25 to 39 in good health and CMV-seronegative. The sequenced material came from PBMCs. The genes are TRBV7-9 and TRBJ2-3; the D gene is possibly TRBD2 (6 bases). This CDR3 is CASRSGTDTQYF. The DNA of the CDR3 is TGTGCCAGCCGTAGCGGTACAGATACGCAGTATTTT.